The 5 T cell receptor beta chains presented below share a single source sample, sequenced in a study of blood T cell repertoires in COVID-19. Profiled with immunoSEQ multiplex PCR; TCRdb holds only in-frame clones, not every one. This table has 270,000 or so clones, roughly 89% appearing once. Sequencing was carried out using peripheral blood. These TCRs come from a woman aged 40 to 50 who had recovered from COVID-19.

The rearrangement uses TRBV12-3 or TRBV12-4 and TRBJ2-7; 7 bases fit TRBD1. The V segment lost 6 bases and the J segment 6 bases; nucleotides outside the gene matches: 8. CDR3 length: 13 residues. The CDR3 DNA sequence: TGTGCCAGCAGCCTACGACAGGGTAGCGAGCAGTACTTC. Its translation is CASSLRQGSEQYF.

This sequence joins TRBV7-2 and TRBJ2-1; D perhaps matches TRBD2 (5 bases). This CDR3 is built from 14 residues. V lost 3 bases and J 3 bases, leaving 9 bases between the germline ends. CDR1 and CDR2 (germline): SGHTA, FQGNSA. In DNA, the CDR3 is TGTGCCAGCAGCTTTGGCCGGGACTACAATGAGCAGTTCTTC. This sequence encodes CASSFGRDYNEQFF.

V gene TRBV24-1 combines with J gene TRBJ2-5; 8 bases agree with TRBD1. This CDR3 contains 14 residues. After removal of 5 bases from V and 2 bases from J, the junction contained 3 bases not matched to a gene. Germline loops: CDR1 KGHDR, CDR2 SFDVKD. The CDR3 DNA reads TGTGCCACCAGTGCCCGGGACAGGCAAGAGACCCAGTACTTC. Translation: CATSARDRQETQYF.

The CDR3 sequence is CAWSGQLLNYGYTF. For the CDR3, the DNA is TGTGCCTGGTCCGGACAGCTTCTTAACTATGGCTACACCTTC. The chain has TRBV30 and TRBJ1-2; tentatively, D is TRBD1 (6 bases). There are 14 residues in the CDR3. The V gene lost 5 bases and the J gene lost 1 base, with 14 bases spanning the gap. Germline CDR1 is GTSNPN and CDR2 is SVGIG (reference sequence).

V usage is TRBV3-1 (or the pseudogene TRBV3-2) and J usage is TRBJ2-7, with 11 bases that match TRBD2. Germline values: CDR1 LGHDT, CDR2 YNNKEL (reference sequence). Trimming removed 4 bases from V and 2 bases from J; junction bases left unmatched: 4. This CDR3 region has 15 residues. This chain's CDR3 is CASSRGTSGTYEQYF. CDR3 in DNA: TGTGCCAGCAGCCGAGGGACTAGCGGAACCTACGAGCAGTACTTC.